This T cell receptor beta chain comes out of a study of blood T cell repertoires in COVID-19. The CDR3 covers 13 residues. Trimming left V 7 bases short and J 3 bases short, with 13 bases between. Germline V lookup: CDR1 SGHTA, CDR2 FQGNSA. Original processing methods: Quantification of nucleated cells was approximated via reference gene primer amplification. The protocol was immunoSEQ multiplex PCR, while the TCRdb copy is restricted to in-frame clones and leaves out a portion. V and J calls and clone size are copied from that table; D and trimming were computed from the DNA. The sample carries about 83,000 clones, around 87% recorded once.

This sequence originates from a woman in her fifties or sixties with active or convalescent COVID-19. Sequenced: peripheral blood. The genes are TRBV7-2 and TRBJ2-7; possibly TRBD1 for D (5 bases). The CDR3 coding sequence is TGTGCCAGCACAAGCAGGGTAGGCTACGAGCAGTACTTC. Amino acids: CASTSRVGYEQYF.